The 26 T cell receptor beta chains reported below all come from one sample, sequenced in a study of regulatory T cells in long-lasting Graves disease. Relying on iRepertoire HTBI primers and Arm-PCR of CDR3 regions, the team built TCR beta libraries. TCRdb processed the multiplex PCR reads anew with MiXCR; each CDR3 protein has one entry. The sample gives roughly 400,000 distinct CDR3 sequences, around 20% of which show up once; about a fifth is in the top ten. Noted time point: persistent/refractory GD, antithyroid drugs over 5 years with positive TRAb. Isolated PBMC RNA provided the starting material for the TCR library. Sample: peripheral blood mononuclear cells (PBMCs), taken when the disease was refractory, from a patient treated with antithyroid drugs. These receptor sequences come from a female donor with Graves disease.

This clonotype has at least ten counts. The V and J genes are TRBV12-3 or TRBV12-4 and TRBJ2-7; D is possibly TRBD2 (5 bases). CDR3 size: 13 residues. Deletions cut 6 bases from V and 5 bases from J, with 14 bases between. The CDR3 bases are TGTGCCAGCAGGTTGGCGGGTAGCAACGAGCAGTACTTC. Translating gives CASRLAGSNEQYF.

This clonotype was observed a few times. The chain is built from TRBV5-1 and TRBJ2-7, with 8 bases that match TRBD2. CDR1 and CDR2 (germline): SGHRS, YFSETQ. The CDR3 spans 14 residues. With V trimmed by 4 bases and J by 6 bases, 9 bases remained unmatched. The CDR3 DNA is TGCGCCAGCAGCCGACCGGCGGGGGGCGGCGAGCAGTACTTC. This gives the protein CASSRPAGGGEQYF.

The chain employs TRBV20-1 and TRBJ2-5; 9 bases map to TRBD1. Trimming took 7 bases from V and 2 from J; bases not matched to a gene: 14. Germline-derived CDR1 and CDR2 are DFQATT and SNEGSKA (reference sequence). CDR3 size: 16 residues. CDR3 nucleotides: TGCAGTGTTAATCGGGACAGGGTCCTCACACAAGAGACCCAGTACTTC. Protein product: CSVNRDRVLTQETQYF.

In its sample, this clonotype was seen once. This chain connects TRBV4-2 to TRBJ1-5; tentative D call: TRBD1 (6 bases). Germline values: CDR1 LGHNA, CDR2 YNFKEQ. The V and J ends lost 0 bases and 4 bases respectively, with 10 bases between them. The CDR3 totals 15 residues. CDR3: CASSQDLRGNQPQHF. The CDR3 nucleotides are TGTGCCAGCAGCCAAGATCTTAGGGGGAATCAGCCCCAGCATTTT.

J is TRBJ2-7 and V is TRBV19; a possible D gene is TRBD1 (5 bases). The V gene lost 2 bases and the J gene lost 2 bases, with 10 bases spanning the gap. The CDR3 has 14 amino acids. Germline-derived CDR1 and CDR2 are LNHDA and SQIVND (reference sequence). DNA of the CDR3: TGTGCCAGTAGTATAACTGCGACAGCCTACGAGCAGTACTTC. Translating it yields CASSITATAYEQYF.

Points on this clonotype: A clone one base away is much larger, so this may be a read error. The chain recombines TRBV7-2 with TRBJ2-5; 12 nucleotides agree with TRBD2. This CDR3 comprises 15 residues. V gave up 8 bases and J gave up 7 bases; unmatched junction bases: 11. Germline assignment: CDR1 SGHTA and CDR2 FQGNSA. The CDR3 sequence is CASGPGASGGGTQYF. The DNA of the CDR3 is TGTGCCAGCGGCCCAGGGGCTAGCGGGGGGGGGACCCAGTACTTC.

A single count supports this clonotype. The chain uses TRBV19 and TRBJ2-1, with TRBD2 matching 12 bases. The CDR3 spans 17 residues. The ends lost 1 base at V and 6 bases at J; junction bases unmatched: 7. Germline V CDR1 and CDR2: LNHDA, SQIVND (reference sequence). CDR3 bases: TGTGCCAGTAGTATAGTATCCCTAGCGGGAGGGCTCAATGAGCAGTTCTTC. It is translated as CASSIVSLAGGLNEQFF.

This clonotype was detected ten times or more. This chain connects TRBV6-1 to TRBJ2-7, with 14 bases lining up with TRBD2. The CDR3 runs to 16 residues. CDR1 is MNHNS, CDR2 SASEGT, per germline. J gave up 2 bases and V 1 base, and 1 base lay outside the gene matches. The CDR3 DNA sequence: TGTGCCAGCAGTGAAGGACTAGCGGGAGGGCCCTACGAGCAGTACTTC. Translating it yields CASSEGLAGGPYEQYF.

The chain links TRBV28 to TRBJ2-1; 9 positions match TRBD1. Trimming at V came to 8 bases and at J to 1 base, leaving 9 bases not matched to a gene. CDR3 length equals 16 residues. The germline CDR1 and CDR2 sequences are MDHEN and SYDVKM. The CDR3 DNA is TGTGCCAGCCTGGACAGGGGAATAGGGTCCTACAATGAGCAGTTCTTC. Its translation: CASLDRGIGSYNEQFF.

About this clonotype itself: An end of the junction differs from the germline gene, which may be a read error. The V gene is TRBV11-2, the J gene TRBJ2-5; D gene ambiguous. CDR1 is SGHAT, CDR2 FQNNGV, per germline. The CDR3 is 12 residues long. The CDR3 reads CASSLGRETQCF. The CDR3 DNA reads TGTGCCAGCAGCTTGGGTAGAGAGACCCAGTGCTTC.

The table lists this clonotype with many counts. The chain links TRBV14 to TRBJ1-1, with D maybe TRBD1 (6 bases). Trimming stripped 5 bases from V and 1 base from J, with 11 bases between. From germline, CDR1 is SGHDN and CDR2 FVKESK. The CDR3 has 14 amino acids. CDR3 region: CASSTTTGNTEAFF. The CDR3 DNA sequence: TGTGCCAGCAGCACTACGACAGGGAACACTGAAGCTTTCTTT.

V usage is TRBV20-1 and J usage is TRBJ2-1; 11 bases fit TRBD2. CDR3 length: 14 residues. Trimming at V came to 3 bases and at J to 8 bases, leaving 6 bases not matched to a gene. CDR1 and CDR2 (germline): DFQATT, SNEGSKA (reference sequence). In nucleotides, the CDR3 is TGCAGTGCTAGTCACACTAGCGGGAGTTATGAGCAGTTCTTC. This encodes CSASHTSGSYEQFF.

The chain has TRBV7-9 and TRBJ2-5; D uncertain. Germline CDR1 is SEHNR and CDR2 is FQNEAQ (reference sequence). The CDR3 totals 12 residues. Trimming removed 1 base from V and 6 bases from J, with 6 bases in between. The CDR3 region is CASSLGLQTQYF. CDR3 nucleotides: TGTGCCAGCAGCTTAGGCCTTCAGACCCAGTACTTC.

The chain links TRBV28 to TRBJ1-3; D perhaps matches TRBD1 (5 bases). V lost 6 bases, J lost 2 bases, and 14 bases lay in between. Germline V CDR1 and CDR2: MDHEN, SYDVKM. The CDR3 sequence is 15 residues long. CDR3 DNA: TGTGCCAGCAGCCGGCTACAGGCCGCTGGAAACACCATATATTTT. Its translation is CASSRLQAAGNTIYF. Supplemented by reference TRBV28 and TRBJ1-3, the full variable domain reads DVKVTQSSRYLVKRTGEKVFLECVQDMDHENMFWYRQDPGLGLRLIYFSYDVKMKEKGDIPEGYSVSREKKERFSLILESASTNQTSMYLCASSRLQAAGNTIYFGEGSWLTVV.

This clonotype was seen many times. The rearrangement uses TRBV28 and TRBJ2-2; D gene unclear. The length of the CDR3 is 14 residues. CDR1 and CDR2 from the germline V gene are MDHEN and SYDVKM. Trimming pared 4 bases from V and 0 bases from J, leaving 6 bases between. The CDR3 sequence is CASSWSSNTGELFF. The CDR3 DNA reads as TGTGCCAGCAGTTGGAGTTCGAACACCGGGGAGCTGTTTTTT.

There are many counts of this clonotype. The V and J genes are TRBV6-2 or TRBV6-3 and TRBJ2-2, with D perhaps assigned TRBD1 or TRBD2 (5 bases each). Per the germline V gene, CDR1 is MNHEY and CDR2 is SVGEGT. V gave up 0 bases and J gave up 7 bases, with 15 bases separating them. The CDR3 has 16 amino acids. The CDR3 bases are TGTGCCAGCAGTTACTCGAGGGGCCCCCTTATCGGGGAGCTGTTTTTT. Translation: CASSYSRGPLIGELFF.

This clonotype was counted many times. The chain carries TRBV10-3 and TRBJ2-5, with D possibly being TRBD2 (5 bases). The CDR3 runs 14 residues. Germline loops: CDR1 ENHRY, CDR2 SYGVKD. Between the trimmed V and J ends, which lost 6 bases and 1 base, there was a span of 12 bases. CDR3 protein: CAIRGNEGQETQYF. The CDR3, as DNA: TGTGCCATCAGGGGGAATGAGGGCCAAGAGACCCAGTACTTC.

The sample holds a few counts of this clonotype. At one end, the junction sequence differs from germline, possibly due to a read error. Written as DNA, the CDR3 is TGTGCCGGCAGTCTTACACGGGACTCCATGTACGCGCAGTACTTC. It yields the protein CAGSLTRDSMYAQYF. The rearrangement links TRBV28 to TRBJ2-7, with D possibly TRBD2 on 6 matching bases. Germline assignment: CDR1 MDHEN and CDR2 SYDVKM. The CDR3 runs 15 residues.

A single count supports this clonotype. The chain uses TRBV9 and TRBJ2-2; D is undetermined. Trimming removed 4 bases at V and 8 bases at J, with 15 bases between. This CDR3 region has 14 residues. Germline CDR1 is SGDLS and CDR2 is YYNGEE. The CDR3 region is CASSPYGAAGELFF. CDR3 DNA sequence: TGTGCCAGCAGCCCCTACGGTGCCGCTGGGGAGCTGTTTTTT.

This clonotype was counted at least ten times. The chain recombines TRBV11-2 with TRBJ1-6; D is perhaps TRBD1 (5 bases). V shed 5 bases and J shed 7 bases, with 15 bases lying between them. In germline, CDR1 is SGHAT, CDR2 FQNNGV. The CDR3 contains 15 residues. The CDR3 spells CASSIKQGPNSPLHF. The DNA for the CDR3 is TGTGCCAGCAGCATTAAGCAGGGCCCCAATTCACCCCTCCACTTT.

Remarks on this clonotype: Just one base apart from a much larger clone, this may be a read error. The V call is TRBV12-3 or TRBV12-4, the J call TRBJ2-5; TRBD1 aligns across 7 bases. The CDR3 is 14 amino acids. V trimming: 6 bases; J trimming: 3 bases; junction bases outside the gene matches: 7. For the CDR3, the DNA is TGTGCCAGCAGCATATCGGGGACAGAAGAGACCCAGTACTTC. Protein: CASSISGTEETQYF.

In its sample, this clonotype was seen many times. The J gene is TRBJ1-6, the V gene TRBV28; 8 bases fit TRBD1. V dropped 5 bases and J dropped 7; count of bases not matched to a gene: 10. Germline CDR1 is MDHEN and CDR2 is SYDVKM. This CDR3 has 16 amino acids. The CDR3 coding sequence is TGTGCCAGCAGTCCACAGGGGGTTAGAGGGAATTCACCCCTCCACTTT. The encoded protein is CASSPQGVRGNSPLHF.

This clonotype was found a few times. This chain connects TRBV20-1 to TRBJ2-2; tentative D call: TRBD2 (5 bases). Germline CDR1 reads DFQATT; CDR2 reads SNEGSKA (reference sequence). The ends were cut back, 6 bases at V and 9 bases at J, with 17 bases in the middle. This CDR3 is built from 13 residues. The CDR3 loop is CSARTGGSRELFF. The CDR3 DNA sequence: TGCAGTGCCCGGACTGGTGGGAGCAGGGAGCTGTTTTTT.

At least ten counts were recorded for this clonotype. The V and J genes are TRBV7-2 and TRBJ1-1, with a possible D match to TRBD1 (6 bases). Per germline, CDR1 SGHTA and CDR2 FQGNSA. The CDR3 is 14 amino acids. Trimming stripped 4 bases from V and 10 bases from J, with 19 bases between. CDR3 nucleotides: TGTGCCAGCAGCTCTGGGGACATTGATTTCAGAGCTTTCTTT. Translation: CASSSGDIDFRAFF.

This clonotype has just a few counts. This CDR3 reads CSAGVGGPSYSNQPQHF. DNA of the CDR3: TGCAGTGCTGGGGTAGGAGGGCCGTCCTATAGCAATCAGCCCCAGCATTTT. This chain links TRBV20-1 with TRBJ1-5; D unclear. The germline CDR1 and CDR2 sequences are DFQATT and SNEGSKA (reference sequence). CDR3 size: 17 residues. The V gene lost 5 bases and the J gene lost 0 bases, with 20 bases spanning the gap.

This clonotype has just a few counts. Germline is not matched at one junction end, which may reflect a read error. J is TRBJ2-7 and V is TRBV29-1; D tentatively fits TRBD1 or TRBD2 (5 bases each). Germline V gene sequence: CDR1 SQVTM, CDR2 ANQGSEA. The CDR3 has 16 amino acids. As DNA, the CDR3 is TGCAGCGTTGACGCTCCCCCGGGCGTAGGGACCTATGAGCAGTACTTC. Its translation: CSVDAPPGVGTYEQYF.